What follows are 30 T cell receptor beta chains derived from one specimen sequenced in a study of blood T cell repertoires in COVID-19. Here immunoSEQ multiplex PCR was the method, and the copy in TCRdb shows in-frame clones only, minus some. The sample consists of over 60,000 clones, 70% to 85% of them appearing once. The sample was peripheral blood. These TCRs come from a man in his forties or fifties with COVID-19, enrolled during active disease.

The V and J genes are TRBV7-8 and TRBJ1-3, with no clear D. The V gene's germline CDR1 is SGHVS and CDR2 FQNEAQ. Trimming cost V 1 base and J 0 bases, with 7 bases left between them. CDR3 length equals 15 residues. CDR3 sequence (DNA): TGTGCCAGCAGCTTAGAAATATTCTCTGGAAACACCATATATTTT. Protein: CASSLEIFSGNTIYF.

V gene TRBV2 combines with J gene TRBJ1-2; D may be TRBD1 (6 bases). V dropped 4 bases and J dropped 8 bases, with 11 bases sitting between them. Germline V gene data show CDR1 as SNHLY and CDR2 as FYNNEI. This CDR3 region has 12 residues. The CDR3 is CASSVQGYGYTF. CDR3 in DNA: TGTGCCAGCAGTGTACAGGGTTACGGCTACACCTTC.

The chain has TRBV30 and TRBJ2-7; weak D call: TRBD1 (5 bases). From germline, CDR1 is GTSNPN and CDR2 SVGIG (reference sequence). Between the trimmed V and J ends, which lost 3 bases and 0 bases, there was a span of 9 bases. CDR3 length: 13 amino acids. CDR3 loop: CAWRTASSYEQYF. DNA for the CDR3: TGTGCCTGGAGGACAGCCTCCTCCTACGAGCAGTACTTC. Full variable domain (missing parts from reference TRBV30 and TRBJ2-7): SQTIHQWPATLVQPVGSPLSLECTVEGTSNPNLYWYRQAAGRGLQLLFYSVGIGQISSEVPQNLSASRPQDRQFILSSKKLLLSDSGFYLCAWRTASSYEQYFGPGTRLTVT.

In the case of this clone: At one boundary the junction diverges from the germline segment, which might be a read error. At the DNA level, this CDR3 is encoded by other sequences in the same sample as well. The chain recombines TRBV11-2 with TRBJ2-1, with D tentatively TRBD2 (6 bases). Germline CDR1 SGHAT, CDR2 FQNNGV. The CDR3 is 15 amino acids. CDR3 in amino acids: CASSLSLIADNEQFF. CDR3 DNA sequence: TGTGCTAGCAGCTTATCATTAATAGCGGACAATGAGCAGTTCTTC.

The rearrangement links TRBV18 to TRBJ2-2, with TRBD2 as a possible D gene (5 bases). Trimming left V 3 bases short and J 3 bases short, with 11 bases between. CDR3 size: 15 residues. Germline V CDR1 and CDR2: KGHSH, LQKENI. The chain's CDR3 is CASSPREGDTGELFF. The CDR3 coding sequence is TGTGCCAGCTCACCTCGGGAAGGTGACACCGGGGAGCTGTTTTTT.

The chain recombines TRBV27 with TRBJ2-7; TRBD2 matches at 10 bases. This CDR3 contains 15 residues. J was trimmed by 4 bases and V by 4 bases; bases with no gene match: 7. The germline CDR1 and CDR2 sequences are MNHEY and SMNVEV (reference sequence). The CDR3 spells CASSWSSGGSYEQYF. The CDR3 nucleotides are TGTGCCAGCAGTTGGTCTAGCGGGGGCTCGTACGAGCAGTACTTC.

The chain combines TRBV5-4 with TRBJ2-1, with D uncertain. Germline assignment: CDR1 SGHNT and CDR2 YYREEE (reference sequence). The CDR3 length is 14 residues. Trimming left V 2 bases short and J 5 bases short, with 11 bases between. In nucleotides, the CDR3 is TGTGCCAGCAGCTTAGATGGGCTAAACAATGAGCAGTTCTTC. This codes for CASSLDGLNNEQFF.

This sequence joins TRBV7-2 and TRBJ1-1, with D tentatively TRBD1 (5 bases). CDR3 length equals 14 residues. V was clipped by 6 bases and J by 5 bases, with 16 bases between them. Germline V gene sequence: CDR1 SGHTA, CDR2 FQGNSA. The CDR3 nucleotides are TGTGCCAGCAGTATTAGTGGAGGGGAGACTGAAGCTTTCTTT. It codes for CASSISGGETEAFF. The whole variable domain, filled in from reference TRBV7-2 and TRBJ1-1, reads GAGVSQSPSNKVTEKGKDVELRCDPISGHTALYWYRQSLGQGLEFLIYFQGNSAPDKSGLPSDRFSAERTGGSVSTLTIQRTQQEDSAVYLCASSISGGETEAFFGQGTRLTVV.

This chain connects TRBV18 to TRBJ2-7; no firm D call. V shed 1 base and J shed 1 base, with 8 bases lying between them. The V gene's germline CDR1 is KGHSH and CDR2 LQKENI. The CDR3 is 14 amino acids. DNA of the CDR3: TGTGCCAGCTCACCACGTGGGCAATCCTACGAGCAGTACTTC. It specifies CASSPRGQSYEQYF.

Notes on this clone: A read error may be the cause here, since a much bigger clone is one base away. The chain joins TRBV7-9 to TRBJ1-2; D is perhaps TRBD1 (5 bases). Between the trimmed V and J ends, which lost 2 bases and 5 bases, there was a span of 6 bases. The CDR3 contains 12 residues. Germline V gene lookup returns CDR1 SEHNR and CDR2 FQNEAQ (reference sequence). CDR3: CASSLKGYGYTF. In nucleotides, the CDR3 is TGTGCCAGCAGCTTAAAGGGGTATGGCTACACCTTC.

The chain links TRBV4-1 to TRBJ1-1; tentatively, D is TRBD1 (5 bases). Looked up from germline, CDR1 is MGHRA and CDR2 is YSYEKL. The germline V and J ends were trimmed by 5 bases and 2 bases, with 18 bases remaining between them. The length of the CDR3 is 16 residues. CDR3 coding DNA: TGCGCCAGCAGCGGATGGGCCCGCGGGGCAAACACTGAAGCTTTCTTT. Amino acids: CASSGWARGANTEAFF.

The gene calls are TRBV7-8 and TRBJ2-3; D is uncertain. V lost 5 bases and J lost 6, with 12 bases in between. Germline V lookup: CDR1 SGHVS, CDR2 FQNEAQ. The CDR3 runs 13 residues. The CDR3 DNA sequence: TGTGCCAGCAGCCGCAGGTGGGCGGATACGCAGTATTTT. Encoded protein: CASSRRWADTQYF.

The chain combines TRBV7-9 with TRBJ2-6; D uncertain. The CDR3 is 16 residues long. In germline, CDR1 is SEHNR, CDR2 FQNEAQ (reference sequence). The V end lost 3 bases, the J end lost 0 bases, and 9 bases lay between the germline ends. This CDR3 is CASSFVGSSGANVLTF. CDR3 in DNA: TGTGCCAGCAGCTTCGTTGGCAGCTCTGGGGCCAACGTCCTGACTTTC.

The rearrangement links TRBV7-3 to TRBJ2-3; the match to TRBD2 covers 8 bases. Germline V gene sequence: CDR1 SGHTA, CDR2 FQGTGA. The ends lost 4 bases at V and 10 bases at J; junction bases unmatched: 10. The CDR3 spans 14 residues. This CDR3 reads CASSSPGTRGAQYF. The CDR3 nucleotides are TGTGCCAGCAGCTCCCCCGGGACGCGGGGGGCGCAGTATTTT.

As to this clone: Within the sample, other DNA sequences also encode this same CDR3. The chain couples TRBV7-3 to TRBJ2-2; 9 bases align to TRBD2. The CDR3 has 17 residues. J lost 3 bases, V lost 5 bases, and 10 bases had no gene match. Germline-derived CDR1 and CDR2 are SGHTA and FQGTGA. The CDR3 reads CASSTHRGGADTGELFF. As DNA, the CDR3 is TGTGCCAGCAGCACTCACCGCGGGGGGGCCGACACCGGGGAGCTGTTTTTT.

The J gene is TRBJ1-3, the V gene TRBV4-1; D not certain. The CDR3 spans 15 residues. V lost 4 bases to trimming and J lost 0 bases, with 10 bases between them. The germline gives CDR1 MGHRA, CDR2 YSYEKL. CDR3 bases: TGCGCCAGCAGCCTTCCTCTTTCCTCTGGAAACACCATATATTTT. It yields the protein CASSLPLSSGNTIYF.

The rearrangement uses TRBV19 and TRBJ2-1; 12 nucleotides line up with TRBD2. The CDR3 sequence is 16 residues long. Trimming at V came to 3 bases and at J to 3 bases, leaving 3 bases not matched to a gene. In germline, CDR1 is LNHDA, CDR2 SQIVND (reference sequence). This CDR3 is CASSMSGLAGYNEQFF. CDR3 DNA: TGTGCCAGTAGTATGTCGGGACTAGCGGGCTACAATGAGCAGTTCTTC. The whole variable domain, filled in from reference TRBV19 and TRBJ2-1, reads DGGITQSPKYLFRKEGQNVTLSCEQNLNHDAMYWYRQDPGQGLRLIYYSQIVNDFQKGDIAEGYSVSREKKESFPLTVTSAQKNPTAFYLCASSMSGLAGYNEQFFGPGTRLTVL.

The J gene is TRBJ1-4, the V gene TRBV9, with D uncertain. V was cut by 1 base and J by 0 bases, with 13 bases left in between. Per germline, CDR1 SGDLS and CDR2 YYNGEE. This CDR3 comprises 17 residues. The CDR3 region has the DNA TGTGCCAGCAGCGTATCTCTACCCGGGGCAACTAATGAAAAACTGTTTTTT. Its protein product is CASSVSLPGATNEKLFF.

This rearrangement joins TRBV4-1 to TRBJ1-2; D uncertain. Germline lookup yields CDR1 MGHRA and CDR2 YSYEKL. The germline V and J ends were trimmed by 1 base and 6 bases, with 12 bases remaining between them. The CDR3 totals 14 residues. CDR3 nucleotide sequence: TGCGCCAGCAGCCAAGGGAGGTTCGCGGATGGCTACACCTTC. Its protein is CASSQGRFADGYTF.

As DNA, the CDR3 is TGTGCCAGCAGTCCCGCATCGTCCAGAAACATTCAGTACTTC. As protein: CASSPASSRNIQYF. The V gene is TRBV6-5, the J gene TRBJ2-4; no clear D. This CDR3 has 14 residues. From germline, CDR1 is MNHEY and CDR2 SVGAGI. V was pared by 5 bases and J by 6 bases, with 14 bases between.

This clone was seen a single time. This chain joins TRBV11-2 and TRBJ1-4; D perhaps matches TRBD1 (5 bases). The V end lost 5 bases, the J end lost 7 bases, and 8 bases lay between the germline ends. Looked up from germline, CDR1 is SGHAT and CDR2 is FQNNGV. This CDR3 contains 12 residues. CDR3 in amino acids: CASSGAGEKLFF. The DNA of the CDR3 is TGTGCCAGCAGCGGGGCCGGTGAAAAACTGTTTTTT.

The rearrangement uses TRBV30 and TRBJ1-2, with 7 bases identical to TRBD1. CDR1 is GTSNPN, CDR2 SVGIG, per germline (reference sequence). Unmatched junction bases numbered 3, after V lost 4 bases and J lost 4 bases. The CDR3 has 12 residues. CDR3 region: CAWTGGVYGYTF. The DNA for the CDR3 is TGTGCCTGGACAGGGGGAGTCTATGGCTACACCTTC.

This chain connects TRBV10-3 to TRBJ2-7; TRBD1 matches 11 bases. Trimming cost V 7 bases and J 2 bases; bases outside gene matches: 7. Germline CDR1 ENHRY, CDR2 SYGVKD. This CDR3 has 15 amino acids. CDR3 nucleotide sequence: TGTGCCATCACTGGAGGACAGGGGGCTACCTACGAGCAGTACTTC. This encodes CAITGGQGATYEQYF.

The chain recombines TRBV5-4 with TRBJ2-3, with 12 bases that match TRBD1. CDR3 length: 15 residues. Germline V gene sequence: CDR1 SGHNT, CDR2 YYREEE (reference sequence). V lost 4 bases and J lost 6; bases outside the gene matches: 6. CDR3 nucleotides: TGTGCCAGCAGCGACCGGGACAGGGGGCTTGATACGCAGTATTTT. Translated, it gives CASSDRDRGLDTQYF.

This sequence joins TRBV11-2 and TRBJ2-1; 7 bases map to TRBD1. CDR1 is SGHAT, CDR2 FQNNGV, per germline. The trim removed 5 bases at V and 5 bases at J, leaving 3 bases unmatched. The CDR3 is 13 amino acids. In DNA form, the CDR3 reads TGTGCCAGCAGCACGGGACAGCACAATGAGCAGTTCTTC. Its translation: CASSTGQHNEQFF.

The CDR3 DNA follows: TGTGCCAGCAGTTTGATAGCCTACGAGCAGTACTTC. It codes for CASSLIAYEQYF. The V call is TRBV28, the J call TRBJ2-7; the D is unclear. Germline CDR1 MDHEN, CDR2 SYDVKM. V was cut by 3 bases and J by 2 bases, with 5 bases left in between. This CDR3 region has 12 residues.

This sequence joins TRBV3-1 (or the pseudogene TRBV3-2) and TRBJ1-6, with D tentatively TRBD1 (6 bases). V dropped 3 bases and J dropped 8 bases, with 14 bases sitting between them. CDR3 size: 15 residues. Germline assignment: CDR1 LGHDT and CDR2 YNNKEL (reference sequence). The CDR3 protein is CASSHYGGLDSPLHF. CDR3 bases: TGTGCCAGCAGCCATTATGGGGGCTTGGATTCACCCCTCCACTTT.

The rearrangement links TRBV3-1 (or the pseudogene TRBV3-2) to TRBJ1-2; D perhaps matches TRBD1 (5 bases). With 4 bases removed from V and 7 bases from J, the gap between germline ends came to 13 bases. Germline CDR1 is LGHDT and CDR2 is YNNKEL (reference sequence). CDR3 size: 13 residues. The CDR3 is CASSPRIDSGYTF. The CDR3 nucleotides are TGTGCCAGCAGCCCCCGCATTGACAGTGGCTACACCTTC.

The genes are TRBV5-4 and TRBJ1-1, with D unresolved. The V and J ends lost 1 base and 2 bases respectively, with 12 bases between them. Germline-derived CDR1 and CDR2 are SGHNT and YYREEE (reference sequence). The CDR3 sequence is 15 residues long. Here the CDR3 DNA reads TGTGCCAGCAGCTTGTCTGTGACAACCAACACTGAAGCTTTCTTT. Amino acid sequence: CASSLSVTTNTEAFF.

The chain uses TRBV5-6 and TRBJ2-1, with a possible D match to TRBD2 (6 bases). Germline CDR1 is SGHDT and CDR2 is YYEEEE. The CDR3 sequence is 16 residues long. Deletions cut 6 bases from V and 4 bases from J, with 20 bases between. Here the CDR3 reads CASNPVPGGRYNEQFF. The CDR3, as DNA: TGTGCCAGCAACCCGGTTCCCGGGGGTAGGTACAATGAGCAGTTCTTC.